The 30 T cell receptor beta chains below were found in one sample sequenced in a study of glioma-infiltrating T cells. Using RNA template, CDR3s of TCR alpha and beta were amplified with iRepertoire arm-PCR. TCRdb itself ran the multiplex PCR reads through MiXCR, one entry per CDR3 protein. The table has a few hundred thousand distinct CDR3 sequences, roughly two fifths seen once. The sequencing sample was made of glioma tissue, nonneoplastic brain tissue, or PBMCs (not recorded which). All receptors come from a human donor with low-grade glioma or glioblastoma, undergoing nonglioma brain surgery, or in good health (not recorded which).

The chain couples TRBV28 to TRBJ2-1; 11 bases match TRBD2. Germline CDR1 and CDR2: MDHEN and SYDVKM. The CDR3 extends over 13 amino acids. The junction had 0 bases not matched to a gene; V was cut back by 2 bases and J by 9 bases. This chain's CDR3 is CASSLLAGGEQFF. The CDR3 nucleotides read TGTGCCAGCAGTTTACTAGCGGGAGGTGAGCAGTTCTTC.

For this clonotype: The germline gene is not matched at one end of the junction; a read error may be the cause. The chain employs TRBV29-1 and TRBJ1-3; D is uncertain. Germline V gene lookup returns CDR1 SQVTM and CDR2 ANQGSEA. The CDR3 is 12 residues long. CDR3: CRVAADGNTIYF. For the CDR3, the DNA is TGCAGGGTTGCAGCGGATGGAAACACCATATATTTT.

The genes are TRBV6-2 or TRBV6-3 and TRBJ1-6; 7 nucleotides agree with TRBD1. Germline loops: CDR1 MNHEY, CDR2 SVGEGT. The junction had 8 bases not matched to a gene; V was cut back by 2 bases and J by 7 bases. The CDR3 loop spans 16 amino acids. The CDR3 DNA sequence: TGTGCCAGCAGTTACCCTCAGCAGGGGGGAAATTCACCCCTCCACTTT. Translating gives CASSYPQQGGNSPLHF.

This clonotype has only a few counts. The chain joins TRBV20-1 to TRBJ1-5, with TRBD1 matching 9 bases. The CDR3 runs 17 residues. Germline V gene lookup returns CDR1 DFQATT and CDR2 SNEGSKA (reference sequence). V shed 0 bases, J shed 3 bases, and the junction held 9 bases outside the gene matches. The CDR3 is CSARDSGTGIPNQPQHF. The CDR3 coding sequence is TGCAGTGCTAGAGACTCCGGGACAGGGATCCCCAATCAGCCCCAGCATTTT.

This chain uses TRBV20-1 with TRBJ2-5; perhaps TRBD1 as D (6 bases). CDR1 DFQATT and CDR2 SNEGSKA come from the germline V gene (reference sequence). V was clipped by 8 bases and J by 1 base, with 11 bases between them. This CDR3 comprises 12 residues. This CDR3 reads CSNRDTQETQYF. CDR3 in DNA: TGCAGTAATCGGGACACCCAAGAGACCCAGTACTTC.

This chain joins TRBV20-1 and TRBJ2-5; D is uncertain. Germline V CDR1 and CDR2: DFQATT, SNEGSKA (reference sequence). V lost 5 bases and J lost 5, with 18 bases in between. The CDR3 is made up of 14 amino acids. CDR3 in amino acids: CSAPRWDPRETQYF. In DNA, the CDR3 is TGCAGTGCTCCCCGCTGGGATCCTCGGGAGACCCAGTACTTC.

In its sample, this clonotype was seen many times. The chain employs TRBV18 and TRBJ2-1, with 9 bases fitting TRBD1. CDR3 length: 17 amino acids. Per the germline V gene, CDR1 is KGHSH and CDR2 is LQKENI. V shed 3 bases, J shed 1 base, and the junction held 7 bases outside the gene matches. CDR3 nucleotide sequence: TGTGCCAGCTCACCCGATCGGACAGGGGTGTCCTACAATGAGCAGTTCTTC. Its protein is CASSPDRTGVSYNEQFF.

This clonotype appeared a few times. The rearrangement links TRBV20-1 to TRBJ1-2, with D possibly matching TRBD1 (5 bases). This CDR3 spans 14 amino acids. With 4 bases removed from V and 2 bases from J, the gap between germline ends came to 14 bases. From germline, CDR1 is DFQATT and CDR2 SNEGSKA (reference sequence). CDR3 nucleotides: TGCAGTGCTACGCGGCCCAGACAGAACTATGGCTACACCTTC. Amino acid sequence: CSATRPRQNYGYTF.

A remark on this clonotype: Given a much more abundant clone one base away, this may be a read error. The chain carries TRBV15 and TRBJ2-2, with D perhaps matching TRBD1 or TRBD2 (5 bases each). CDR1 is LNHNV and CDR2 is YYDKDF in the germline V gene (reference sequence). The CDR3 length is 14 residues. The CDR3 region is CATRRDQNTGERFF. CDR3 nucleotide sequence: TGTGCCACCCGCCGGGACCAGAACACCGGGGAGCGGTTTTTT.

CDR3 DNA: TGTGCCAGCAGCTTAGGCCTACCAGATGGCTACACCTTC. It encodes CASSLGLPDGYTF. J is TRBJ1-2 and V is TRBV11-2, with D unresolved. The CDR3 totals 13 residues. Germline-derived CDR1 and CDR2 are SGHAT and FQNNGV. Trimming cost V 1 base and J 6 bases, with 9 bases left between them.

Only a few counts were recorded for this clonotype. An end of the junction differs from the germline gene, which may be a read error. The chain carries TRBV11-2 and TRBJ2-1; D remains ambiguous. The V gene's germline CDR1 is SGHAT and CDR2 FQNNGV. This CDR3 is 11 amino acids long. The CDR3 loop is CASSLGAEQFF. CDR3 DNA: TGTGCCAGCAGTTTAGGCGCCGAGCAGTTCTTC.

DNA of the CDR3: TGTGCCATCAGTGCGGCGGGACCCACAGATACGCAGTATTTT. It yields the protein CAISAAGPTDTQYF. The chain combines TRBV10-3 with TRBJ2-3, with D possibly TRBD2 on 6 matching bases. Germline CDR1 is ENHRY and CDR2 is SYGVKD. The V end lost 4 bases, the J end lost 2 bases, and 10 bases lay between the germline ends. This CDR3 comprises 14 residues.

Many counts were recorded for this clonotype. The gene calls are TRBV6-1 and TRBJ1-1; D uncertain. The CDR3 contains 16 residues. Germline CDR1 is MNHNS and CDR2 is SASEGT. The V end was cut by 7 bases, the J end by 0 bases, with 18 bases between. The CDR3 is CASTSVPSVMNTEAFF. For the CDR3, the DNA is TGTGCCAGCACCTCCGTCCCCAGTGTGATGAACACTGAAGCTTTCTTT.

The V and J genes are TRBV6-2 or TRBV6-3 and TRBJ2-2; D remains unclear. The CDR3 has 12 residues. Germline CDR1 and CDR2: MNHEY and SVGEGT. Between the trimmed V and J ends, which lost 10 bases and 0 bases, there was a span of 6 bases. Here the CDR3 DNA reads TGTGCCATCGCTCCGAACACCGGGGAGCTGTTTTTT. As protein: CAIAPNTGELFF.

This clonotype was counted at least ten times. The CDR3 loop is CASSRKLLNTEAFF. CDR3 DNA: TGCGCCAGCAGCCGGAAGCTGCTGAACACTGAAGCTTTCTTT. The chain is built from TRBV4-3 and TRBJ1-1; D not certain. Trimming cost V 4 bases and J 0 bases, with 9 bases left between them. Looked up from germline, CDR1 is LGHNA and CDR2 is YSLEER. CDR3 length: 14 residues.

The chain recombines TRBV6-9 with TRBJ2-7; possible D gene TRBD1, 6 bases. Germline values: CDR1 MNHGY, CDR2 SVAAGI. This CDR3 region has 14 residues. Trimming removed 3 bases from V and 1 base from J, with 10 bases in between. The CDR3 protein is CASSYQGFSYEQYF. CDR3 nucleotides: TGTGCCAGCAGTTACCAGGGGTTTTCCTACGAGCAGTACTTC.

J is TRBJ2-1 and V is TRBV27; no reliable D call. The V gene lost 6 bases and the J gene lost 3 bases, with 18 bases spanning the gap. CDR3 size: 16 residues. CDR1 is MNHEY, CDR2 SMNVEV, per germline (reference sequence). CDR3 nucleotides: TGTGCCAGCAGCCGCGGAGCTGGAGCGAACTACAATGAGCAGTTCTTC. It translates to CASSRGAGANYNEQFF.

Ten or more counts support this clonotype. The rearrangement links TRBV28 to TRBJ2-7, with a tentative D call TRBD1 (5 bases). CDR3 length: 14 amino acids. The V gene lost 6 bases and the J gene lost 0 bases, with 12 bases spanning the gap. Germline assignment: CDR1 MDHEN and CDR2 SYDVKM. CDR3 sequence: CASRLTVSSYEQYF. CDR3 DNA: TGTGCCAGCAGACTGACAGTGTCCTCCTACGAGCAGTACTTC.

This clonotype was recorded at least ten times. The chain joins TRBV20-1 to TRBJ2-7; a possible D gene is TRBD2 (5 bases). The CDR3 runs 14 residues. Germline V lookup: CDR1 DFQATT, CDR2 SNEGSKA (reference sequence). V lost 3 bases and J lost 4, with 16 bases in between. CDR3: CSASETRGKYEQYF. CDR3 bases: TGCAGTGCTAGCGAGACCCGGGGAAAGTACGAGCAGTACTTC.

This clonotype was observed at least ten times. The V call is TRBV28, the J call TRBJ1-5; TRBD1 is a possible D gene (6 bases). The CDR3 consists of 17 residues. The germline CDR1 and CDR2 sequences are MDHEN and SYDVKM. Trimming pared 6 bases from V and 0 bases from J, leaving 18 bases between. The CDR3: CASSPMARQASNQPQHF. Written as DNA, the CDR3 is TGTGCCAGCAGCCCTATGGCAAGACAGGCTAGCAATCAGCCCCAGCATTTT.

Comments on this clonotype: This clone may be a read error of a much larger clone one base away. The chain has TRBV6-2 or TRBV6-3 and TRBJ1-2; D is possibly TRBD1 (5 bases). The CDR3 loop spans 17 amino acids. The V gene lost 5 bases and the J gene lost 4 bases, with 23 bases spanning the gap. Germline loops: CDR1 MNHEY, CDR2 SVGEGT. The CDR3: CASSASREGRLVYGYTF. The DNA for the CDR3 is TGTGCCAGCAGTGCCTCCCGGGAGGGGCGCTTGGTCTATGGCTACACCTTC.

The CDR3: CAIREGGRGGNIQYF. The CDR3 DNA sequence: TGTGCCATCAGGGAGGGGGGGCGCGGGGGAAACATTCAGTACTTC. The V gene is TRBV10-3, the J gene TRBJ2-4; a possible D gene is TRBD2 (7 bases). The germline V and J ends were trimmed by 6 bases and 6 bases, with 18 bases remaining between them. Germline V gene data show CDR1 as ENHRY and CDR2 as SYGVKD. There are 15 residues in the CDR3.

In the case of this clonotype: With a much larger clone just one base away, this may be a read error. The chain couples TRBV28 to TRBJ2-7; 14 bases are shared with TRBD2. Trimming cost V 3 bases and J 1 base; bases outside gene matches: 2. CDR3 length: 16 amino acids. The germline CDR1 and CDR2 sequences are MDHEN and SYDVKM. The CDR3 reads CASSLRLAGGSYEQYF. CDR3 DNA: TGTGCCAGCAGTTTGAGACTAGCGGGAGGGTCCTACGAGCAGTACTTC. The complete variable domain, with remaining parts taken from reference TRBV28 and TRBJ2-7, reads DVKVTQSSRYLVKRTGEKVFLECVQDMDHENMFWYRQDPGLGLRLIYFSYDVKMKEKGDIPEGYSVSREKKERFSLILESASTNQTSMYLCASSLRLAGGSYEQYFGPGTRLTVT.

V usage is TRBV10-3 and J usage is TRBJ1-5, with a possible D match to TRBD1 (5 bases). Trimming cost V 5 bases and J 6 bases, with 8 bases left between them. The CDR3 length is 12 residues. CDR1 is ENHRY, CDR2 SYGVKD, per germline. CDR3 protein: CAISSGSQPQHF. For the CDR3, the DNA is TGTGCCATCAGTTCAGGGAGTCAGCCCCAGCATTTT.

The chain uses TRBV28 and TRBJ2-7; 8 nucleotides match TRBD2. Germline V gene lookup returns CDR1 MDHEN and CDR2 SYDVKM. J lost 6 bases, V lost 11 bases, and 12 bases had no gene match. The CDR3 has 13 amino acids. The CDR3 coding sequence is TGTGCCGTCGGGGGGGCTGGTGACGGCGAGCAGTACTTC. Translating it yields CAVGGAGDGEQYF.

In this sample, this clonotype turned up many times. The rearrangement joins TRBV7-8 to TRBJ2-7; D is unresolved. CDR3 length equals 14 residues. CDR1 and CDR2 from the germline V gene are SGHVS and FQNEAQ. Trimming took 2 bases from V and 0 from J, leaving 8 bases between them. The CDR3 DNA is TGTGCCAGCAGCTTAAGGAGCAGCTCCTACGAGCAGTACTTC. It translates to CASSLRSSSYEQYF.

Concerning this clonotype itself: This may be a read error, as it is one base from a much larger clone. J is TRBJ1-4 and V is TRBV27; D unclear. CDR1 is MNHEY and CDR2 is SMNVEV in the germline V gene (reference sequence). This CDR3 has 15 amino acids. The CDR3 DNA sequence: TGTGCCGGCAGCACCCTCCGAGTTCTTAATGAAAAACTGTTTTTT. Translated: CAGSTLRVLNEKLFF.

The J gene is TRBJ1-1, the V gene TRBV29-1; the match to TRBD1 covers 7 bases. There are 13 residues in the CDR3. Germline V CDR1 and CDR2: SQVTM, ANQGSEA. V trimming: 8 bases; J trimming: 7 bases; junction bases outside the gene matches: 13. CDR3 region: CSLTTGYKDEAFF. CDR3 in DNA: TGCAGCCTAACGACAGGGTATAAGGATGAAGCTTTCTTT.

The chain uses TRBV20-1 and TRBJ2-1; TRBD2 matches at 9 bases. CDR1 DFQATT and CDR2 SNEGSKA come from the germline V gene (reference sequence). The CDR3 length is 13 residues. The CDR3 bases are TGCAGAGGGCTAGCGGGAAACTACAATGAGCAGTTCTTC. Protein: CRGLAGNYNEQFF.

The CDR3, as DNA: TGTGCCAGCAGCACCCGGTCAGGGCCCCATGGAGCTTTCTTT. Protein sequence: CASSTRSGPHGAFF. V is TRBV11-2 and J is TRBJ1-1, with D possibly matching TRBD1 (5 bases). The CDR3 length is 14 residues. Germline CDR1 and CDR2: SGHAT and FQNNGV. Trimming shortened V by 5 bases and J by 10 bases, and 20 bases separated the two germline ends.